This T cell receptor (beta chain) was documented in a study of blood T cell repertoires in COVID-19. The germline gives CDR1 SGHAT, CDR2 FQNNGV. This CDR3 has 15 amino acids. V gave up 5 bases and J gave up 5 bases; unmatched junction bases: 7. Categorization into cohorts depended on clinical history that participants reported. Each exposed participant met a COVID-19 case in the 2 weeks preceding study entry. TCRdb's table, derived via immunoSEQ multiplex PCR, lists solely in-frame clones and lacks some. In the table there are about 220,000 clones, nearly 90% of which are singletons. The material sequenced was PBMCs or T cells enriched from blood (not recorded which). The TCR comes from a man aged 30-40 years who had been exposed to COVID-19. The chain carries TRBV11-2 and TRBJ1-5; 9 bases fit TRBD1. The CDR3 coding sequence is TGTGCCAGCAGCCATGGACAGGGGATCGATCAGCCCCAGCATTTT. Residues: CASSHGQGIDQPQHF.